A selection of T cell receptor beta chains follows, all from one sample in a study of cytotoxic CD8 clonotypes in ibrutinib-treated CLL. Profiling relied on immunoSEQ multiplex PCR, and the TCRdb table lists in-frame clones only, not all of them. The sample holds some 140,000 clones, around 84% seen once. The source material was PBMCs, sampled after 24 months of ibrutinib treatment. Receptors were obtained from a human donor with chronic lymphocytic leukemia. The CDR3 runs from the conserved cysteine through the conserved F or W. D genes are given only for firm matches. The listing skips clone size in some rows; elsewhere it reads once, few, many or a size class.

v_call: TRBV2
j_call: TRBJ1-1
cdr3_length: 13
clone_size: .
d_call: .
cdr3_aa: CASRRTVNTEAFF
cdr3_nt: TGTGCCAGCAGGAGGACAGTGAACACTGAAGCTTTCTTT

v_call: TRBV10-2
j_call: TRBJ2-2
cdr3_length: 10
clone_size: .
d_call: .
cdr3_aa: CASRGGELFF
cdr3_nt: TGCGCCAGCAGGGGTGGGGAGCTGTTTTTT

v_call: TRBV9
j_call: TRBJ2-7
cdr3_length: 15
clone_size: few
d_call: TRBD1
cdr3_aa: CASSVTGQGAGEQYF
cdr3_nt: TGTGCCAGCAGCGTCACGGGACAGGGGGCCGGCGAGCAGTACTTC

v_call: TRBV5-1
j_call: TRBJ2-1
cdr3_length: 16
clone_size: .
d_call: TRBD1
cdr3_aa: CASSQSRDRTYNEQFF
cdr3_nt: TGCGCCAGCAGCCAAAGTAGGGACAGGACCTACAATGAGCAGTTCTTC

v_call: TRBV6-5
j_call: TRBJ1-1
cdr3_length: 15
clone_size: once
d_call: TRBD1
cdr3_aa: CASSYGTGGGTEAFF
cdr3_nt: TGTGCCAGCAGTTACGGGACAGGGGGTGGCACTGAAGCTTTCTTT

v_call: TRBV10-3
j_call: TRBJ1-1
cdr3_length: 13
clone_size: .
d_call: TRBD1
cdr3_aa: CAISGGQEAEAFF
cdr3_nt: TGTGCCATCAGTGGGGGACAGGAGGCAGAAGCTTTCTTT

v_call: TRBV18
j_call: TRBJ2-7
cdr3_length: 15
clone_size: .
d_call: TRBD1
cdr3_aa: CASSPPGQGRYEQYF
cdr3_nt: TGTGCCAGCTCACCGCCGGGACAGGGCCGCTACGAGCAGTACTTC

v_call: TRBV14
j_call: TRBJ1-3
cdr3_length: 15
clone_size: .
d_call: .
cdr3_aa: CASSQLGSSGNTIYF
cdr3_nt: TGTGCCAGCAGCCAATTAGGGAGCTCTGGAAACACCATATATTTT

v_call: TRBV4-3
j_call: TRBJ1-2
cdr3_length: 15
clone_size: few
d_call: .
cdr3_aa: CASSQGQGSPYGYTF
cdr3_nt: TGCGCCAGCAGCCAAGGTCAGGGATCCCCTTATGGCTACACCTTC

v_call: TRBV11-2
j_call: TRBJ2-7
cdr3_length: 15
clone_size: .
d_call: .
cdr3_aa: CASSLGQRGSYEQYF
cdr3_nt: TGTGCCAGCAGCTTAGGGCAGAGGGGCTCCTACGAGCAGTACTTC

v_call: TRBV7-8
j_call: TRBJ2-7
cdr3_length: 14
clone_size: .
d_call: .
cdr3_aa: CASRQGESYDGQYF
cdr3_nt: TGTGCCAGCAGGCAGGGCGAGTCATACGATGGGCAGTACTTC

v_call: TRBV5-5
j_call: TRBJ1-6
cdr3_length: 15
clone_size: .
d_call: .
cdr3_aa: CASSLGTVNNSPLHF
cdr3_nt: TGTGCCAGCAGCTTGGGGACAGTTAATAATTCACCCCTCCACTTT

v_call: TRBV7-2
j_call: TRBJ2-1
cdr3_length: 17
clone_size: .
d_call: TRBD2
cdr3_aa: CASSLARTSGAHNEQFF
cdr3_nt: TGTGCCAGCAGCTTAGCCCGGACTAGCGGGGCTCACAATGAGCAGTTCTTC

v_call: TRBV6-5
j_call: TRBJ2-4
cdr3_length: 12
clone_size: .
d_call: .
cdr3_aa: CASSYAGEIQYF
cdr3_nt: TGTGCCAGCAGTTACGCAGGGGAAATTCAGTACTTC

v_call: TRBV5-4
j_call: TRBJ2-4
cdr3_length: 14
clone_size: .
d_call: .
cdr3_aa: CASSSRDPKNIQYF
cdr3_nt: TGTGCCAGCAGTTCCCGGGACCCCAAAAACATTCAGTACTTC

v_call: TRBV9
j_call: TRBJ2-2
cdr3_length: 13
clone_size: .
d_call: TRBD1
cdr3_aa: CASRSGGTGELFF
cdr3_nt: TGTGCCAGCAGATCAGGGGGCACCGGGGAGCTGTTTTTT

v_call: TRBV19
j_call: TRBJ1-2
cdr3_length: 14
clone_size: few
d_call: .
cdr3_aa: CASTPSRGAKGYTF
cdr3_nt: TGTGCCAGTACCCCTTCTAGGGGGGCGAAAGGCTACACCTTC

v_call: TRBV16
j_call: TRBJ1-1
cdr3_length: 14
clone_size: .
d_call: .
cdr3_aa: CASSQSRGYTEAFF
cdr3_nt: TGTGCCAGCAGCCAATCGAGGGGTTACACTGAAGCTTTCTTT

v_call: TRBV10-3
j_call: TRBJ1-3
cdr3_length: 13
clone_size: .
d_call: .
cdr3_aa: CAITNPSGNTIYF
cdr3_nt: TGTGCCATCACCAACCCATCTGGAAACACCATATATTTT

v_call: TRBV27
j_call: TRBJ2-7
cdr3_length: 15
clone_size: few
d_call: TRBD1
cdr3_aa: CASSFLDRGLYEQYF
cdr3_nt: TGTGCCAGCAGTTTTCTCGACAGGGGGCTGTACGAGCAGTACTTC

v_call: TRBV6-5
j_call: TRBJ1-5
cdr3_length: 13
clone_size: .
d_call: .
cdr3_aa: CASSYSRAQPQHF
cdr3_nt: TGTGCCAGCAGTTACTCGCGGGCCCAGCCCCAGCATTTT

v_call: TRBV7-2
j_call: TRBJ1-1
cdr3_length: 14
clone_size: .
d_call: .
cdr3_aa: CASSTPQPSTEAFF
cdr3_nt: TGTGCCAGCAGCACTCCACAGCCCTCCACTGAAGCTTTCTTT

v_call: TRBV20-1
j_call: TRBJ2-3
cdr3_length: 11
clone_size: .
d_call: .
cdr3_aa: CSAVDTDTQYF
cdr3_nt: TGCAGTGCAGTGGACACAGATACGCAGTATTTT

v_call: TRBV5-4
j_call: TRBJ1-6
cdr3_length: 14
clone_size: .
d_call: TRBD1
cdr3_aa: CASSLGTGGSPLHF
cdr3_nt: TGTGCCAGCAGCTTGGGGACAGGCGGGTCACCCCTCCACTTT

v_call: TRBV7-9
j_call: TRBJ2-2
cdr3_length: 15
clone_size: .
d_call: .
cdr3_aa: CASSPHGGNTGELFF
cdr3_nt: TGTGCCAGCAGCCCCCACGGAGGAAACACCGGGGAGCTGTTTTTT

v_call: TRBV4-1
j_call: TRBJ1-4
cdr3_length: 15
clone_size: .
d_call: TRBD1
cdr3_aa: CASSQDRDRAEKLFF
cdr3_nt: TGCGCCAGCAGCCAAGATCGGGACAGGGCTGAAAAACTGTTTTTT

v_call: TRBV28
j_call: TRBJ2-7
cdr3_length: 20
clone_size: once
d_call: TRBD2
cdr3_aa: CASRLPLSRGAPSLSHEQYF
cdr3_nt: TGTGCCAGCAGATTACCTCTCTCGCGGGGGGCCCCTAGTTTGTCCCACGAGCAGTACTTC

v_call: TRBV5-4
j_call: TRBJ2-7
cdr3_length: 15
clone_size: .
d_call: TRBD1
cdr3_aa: CASSFTGTGSYEQYF
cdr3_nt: TGTGCCAGCAGCTTCACCGGGACAGGGTCCTACGAGCAGTACTTC

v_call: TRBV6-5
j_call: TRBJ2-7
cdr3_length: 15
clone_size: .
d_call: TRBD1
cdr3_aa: CASSYNEQGGYEQYF
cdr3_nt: TGTGCCAGCAGTTACAACGAACAGGGGGGCTACGAGCAGTACTTC

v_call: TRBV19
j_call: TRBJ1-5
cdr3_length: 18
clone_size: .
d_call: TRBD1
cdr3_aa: CASSTTGTGGYSNQPQHF
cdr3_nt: TGTGCCAGTAGTACAACCGGGACAGGGGGCTATAGCAATCAGCCCCAGCATTTT

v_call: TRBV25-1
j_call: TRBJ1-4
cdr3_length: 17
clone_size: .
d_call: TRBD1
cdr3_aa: CASSEPPGQGVGEKLFF
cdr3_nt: TGTGCCAGCAGTGAACCTCCGGGACAGGGGGTTGGTGAAAAACTGTTTTTT

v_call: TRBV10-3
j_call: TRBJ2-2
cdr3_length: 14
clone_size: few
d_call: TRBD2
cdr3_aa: CAITAGANTGELFF
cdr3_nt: TGTGCCATCACCGCGGGGGCGAACACCGGGGAGCTGTTTTTT

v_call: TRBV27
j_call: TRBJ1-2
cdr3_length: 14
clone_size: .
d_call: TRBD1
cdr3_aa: CASSQGARGDGYTF
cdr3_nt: TGTGCCAGCAGTCAGGGGGCCCGGGGGGATGGCTACACCTTC

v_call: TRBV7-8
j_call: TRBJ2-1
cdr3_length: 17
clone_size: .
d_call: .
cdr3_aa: CASSSQRQVKTYNEQFF
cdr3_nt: TGTGCCAGCAGCTCCCAAAGACAGGTGAAAACCTACAATGAGCAGTTCTTC

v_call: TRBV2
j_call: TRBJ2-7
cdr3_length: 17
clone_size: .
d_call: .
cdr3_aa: CASSEALWAGSTYEQYF
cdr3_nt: TGTGCCAGCAGTGAAGCGCTTTGGGCGGGGTCCACCTACGAGCAGTACTTC

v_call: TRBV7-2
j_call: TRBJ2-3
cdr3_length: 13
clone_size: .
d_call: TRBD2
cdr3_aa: CASSPSGADTQYF
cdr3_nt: TGTGCCAGCAGCCCTAGCGGGGCAGATACGCAGTATTTT

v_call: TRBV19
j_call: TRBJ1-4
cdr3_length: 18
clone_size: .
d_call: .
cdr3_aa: CASSTRARTWGPNEKLFF
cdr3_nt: TGTGCCAGTAGTACCCGGGCACGTACATGGGGCCCTAATGAAAAACTGTTTTTT

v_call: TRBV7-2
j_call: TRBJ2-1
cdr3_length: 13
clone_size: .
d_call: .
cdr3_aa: CASSWANYNEQFF
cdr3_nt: TGTGCCAGCAGCTGGGCTAACTACAATGAGCAGTTCTTC

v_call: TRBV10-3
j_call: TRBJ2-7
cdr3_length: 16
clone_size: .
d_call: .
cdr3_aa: CAISGDSKKSSYEQYF
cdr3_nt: TGTGCCATCAGTGGAGACAGCAAAAAGAGCTCCTACGAGCAGTACTTC

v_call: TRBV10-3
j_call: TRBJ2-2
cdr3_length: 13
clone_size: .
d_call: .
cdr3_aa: CAISPGDTGELFF
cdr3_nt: TGTGCCATCAGCCCCGGGGACACCGGGGAGCTGTTTTTT

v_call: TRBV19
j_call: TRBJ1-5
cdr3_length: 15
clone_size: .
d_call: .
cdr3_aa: CASSIALELGQPQHF
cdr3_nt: TGTGCCAGTAGTATAGCACTAGAGCTCGGTCAGCCCCAGCATTTT

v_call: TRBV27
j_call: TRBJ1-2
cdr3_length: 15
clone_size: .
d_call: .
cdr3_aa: CASRPRQAGVKGYTF
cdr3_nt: TGTGCCAGCAGGCCACGACAGGCGGGGGTGAAAGGCTACACCTTC

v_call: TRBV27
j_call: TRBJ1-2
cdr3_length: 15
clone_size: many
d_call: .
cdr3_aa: CASSLSIPGRKGYTF
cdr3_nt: TGTGCCAGCAGTTTATCGATCCCAGGGAGGAAAGGCTACACCTTC

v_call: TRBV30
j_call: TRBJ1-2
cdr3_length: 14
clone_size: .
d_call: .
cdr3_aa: CAWSSSLANYGYTF
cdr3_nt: TGTGCCTGGAGTAGTTCCTTAGCTAACTATGGCTACACCTTC

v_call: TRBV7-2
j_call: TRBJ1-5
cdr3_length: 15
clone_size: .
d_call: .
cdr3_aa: CASSLKMAGGQPQHF
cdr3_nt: TGTGCCAGCAGCTTAAAAATGGCGGGAGGCCAGCCCCAGCATTTT

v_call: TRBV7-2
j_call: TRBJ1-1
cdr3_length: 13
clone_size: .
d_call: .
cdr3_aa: CASSPRATGGAFF
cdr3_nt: TGTGCCAGCAGCCCTAGGGCCACCGGGGGGGCTTTCTTT

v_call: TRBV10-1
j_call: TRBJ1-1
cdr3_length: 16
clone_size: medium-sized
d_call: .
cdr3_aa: CASSENRMTQNTEAFF
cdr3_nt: TGCGCCAGCAGTGAAAACAGGATGACCCAGAACACTGAAGCTTTCTTT

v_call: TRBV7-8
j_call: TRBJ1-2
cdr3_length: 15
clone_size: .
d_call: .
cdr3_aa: CASSLRDQGMYGYTF
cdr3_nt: TGTGCCAGCAGCTTACGGGACCAGGGAATGTATGGCTACACCTTC

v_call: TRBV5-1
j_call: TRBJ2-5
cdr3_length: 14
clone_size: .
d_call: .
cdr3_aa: CASSPGLLEETQYF
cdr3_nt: TGCGCCAGCAGCCCGGGACTTCTAGAAGAGACCCAGTACTTC

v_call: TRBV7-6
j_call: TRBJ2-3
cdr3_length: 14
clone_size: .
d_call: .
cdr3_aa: CASSKGPSTDTQYF
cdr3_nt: TGTGCCAGCAGCAAGGGCCCAAGCACAGATACGCAGTATTTT

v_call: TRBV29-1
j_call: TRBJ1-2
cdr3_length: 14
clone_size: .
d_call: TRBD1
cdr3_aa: CSVGRQGRAYGYTF
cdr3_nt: TGCAGCGTTGGCCGACAGGGGAGAGCCTATGGCTACACCTTC